The 2 T cell receptor beta chains presented below share a single source sample, sequenced in a study of tumor-infiltrating lymphocytes in localized non-small cell lung cancer. Data came from immunoSEQ multiplex PCR; TCRdb stores just in-frame clones and leaves some out. The sample consists of 12,000 or so clones, less than 75% of them appearing once. The material sequenced was uninvolved lung tissue not adjacent to the tumor. These receptor sequences come from a human donor with non-small cell lung cancer.

This chain connects TRBV11-3 to TRBJ2-1; D may be TRBD1 (5 bases). CDR1 and CDR2 from the germline V gene are SGHNT and YENEEA. This CDR3 contains 14 residues. V lost 3 bases to trimming and J lost 8 bases, with 14 bases between them. For the CDR3, the DNA is TGTGCCAGCAGCTTGGGGCAAGCGTCCCATGAGCAGTTCTTC. Its translation: CASSLGQASHEQFF.

The chain is built from TRBV7-2 and TRBJ2-7, with no clear D. The CDR3 contains 13 residues. V was cut by 1 base and J by 6 bases, with 10 bases left in between. The germline CDR1 and CDR2 sequences are SGHTA and FQGNSA. CDR3 sequence (DNA): TGTGCCAGCAGCTTAGATCGCTGGCGCGAGCAGTACTTC. It codes for CASSLDRWREQYF.